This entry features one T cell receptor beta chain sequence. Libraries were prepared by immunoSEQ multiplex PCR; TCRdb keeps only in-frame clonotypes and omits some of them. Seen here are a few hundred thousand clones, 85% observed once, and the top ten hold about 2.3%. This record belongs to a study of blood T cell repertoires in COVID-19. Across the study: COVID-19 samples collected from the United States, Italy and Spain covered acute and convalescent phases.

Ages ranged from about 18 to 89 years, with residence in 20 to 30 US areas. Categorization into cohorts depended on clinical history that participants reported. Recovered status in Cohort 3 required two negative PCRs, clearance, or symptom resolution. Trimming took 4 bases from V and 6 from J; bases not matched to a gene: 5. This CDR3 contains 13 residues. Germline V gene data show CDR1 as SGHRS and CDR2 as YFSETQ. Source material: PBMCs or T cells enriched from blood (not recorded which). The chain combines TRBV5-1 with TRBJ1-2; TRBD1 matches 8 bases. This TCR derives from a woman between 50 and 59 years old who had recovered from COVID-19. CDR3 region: CASSPATGDGYTF. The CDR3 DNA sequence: TGCGCCAGCAGCCCCGCGACAGGGGATGGCTACACCTTC.